A single sample is the source of the 23 T cell receptor beta chains below, sequenced in a study of blood T cell repertoires in COVID-19 (dated by TCRdb to the early 2020s). The method behind the library was the immunoSEQ multiplex PCR assay. TCRdb took this table from immuneACCESS and kept in-frame rearrangements with V and J called. Such tables lack part of the clones; where checked against another copy, unresolved V genes explain under half of the gap, and the rest is unexplained. The sample records some 68,000 clones, roughly 88% of which are singletons. Less than 2.5% of the sample is held by the ten biggest clonotypes. Specimen: peripheral blood. Source of these receptors: a human donor in a cohort sampled during active COVID-19.

The chain employs TRBV7-9 and TRBJ2-1; possibly TRBD1 for D (6 bases). CDR1 and CDR2 (germline): SEHNR, FQNEAQ (reference sequence). V was pared by 7 bases and J by 0 bases, with 13 bases between. The CDR3 runs 15 residues. CDR3 DNA: TGTGCCAGCACCAAACAGGGAAGCTCCTACAATGAGCAGTTCTTC. Translating it yields CASTKQGSSYNEQFF.

V and J are TRBV10-2 and TRBJ1-2, with a possible D match to TRBD1 (6 bases). The germline V gene encodes CDR1 WSHSY and CDR2 SAAADI. Trimming removed 4 bases at V and 6 bases at J, with 21 bases between. The CDR3 is 16 residues long. Here the CDR3 DNA reads TGCGCCAGCAGTGCTACCGGGACACCACCTGGGCATGGCTACACCTTC. Translation gives CASSATGTPPGHGYTF.

The chain carries TRBV29-1 and TRBJ2-7, with a possible D match to TRBD1 (5 bases). V lost 4 bases, J lost 3 bases, and 16 bases lay in between. CDR3 length equals 14 residues. CDR1 is SQVTM and CDR2 is ANQGSEA in the germline V gene. CDR3 in amino acids: CSVGQGRPYYEQYF. Written as DNA, the CDR3 is TGCAGCGTTGGGCAGGGCAGACCCTACTACGAGCAGTACTTC.

The chain links TRBV3-1 (or the pseudogene TRBV3-2) to TRBJ1-2; D remains ambiguous. This CDR3 is built from 13 residues. Germline V CDR1 and CDR2: LGHDT, YNNKEL (reference sequence). V lost 7 bases, J lost 8 bases, and 17 bases lay in between. The CDR3 nucleotides are TGTGCCAGCACCTCCGCCGGGGTTCGGGGCTACACCTTC. It encodes CASTSAGVRGYTF.

V is TRBV28 and J is TRBJ1-3; D is perhaps TRBD1 (5 bases). Trimming pared 2 bases from V and 6 bases from J, leaving 8 bases between. The CDR3 sequence is 13 residues long. CDR1 MDHEN and CDR2 SYDVKM come from the germline V gene. The CDR3 region has the DNA TGTGCCAGCAGTTTAAGACAGCTAAACACCATATATTTT. As protein: CASSLRQLNTIYF.

This chain links TRBV3-1 (or the pseudogene TRBV3-2) with TRBJ2-2; possible D gene TRBD2, 6 bases. This CDR3 region has 14 residues. Germline V gives CDR1 LGHDT, CDR2 YNNKEL (reference sequence). Between the trimmed V and J ends, which lost 4 bases and 7 bases, there was a span of 13 bases. The CDR3 region has the DNA TGTGCCAGCAGCCCCGAGTCGGGGGTCGGGGAGCTGTTTTTT. Protein product: CASSPESGVGELFF.

This chain joins TRBV12-5 and TRBJ2-1; 9 bases fit TRBD2. After removal of 4 bases from V and 8 bases from J, the junction contained 18 bases not matched to a gene. Per the germline V gene, CDR1 is LGHNT and CDR2 is FRNRAP. The length of the CDR3 is 18 residues. CDR3 DNA: TGTGCTAGTGGTTCTAACCTCCTAGCGGGGCCAGGGGGGGATGAGCAGTTCTTC. Translated, it gives CASGSNLLAGPGGDEQFF.

The rearrangement links TRBV27 to TRBJ2-6; 8 bases line up with TRBD2. This CDR3 is 16 amino acids long. From germline, CDR1 is MNHEY and CDR2 SMNVEV (reference sequence). The V and J ends lost 6 bases and 0 bases, in that order; junction bases with no gene match: 4. The CDR3, as DNA: TGTGCCAGCAGCGGGGGGGGCCGCTCTGGGGCCAACGTCCTGACTTTC. Translated, it gives CASSGGGRSGANVLTF. Filled out from reference TRBV27 and TRBJ2-6, the complete variable domain reads EAQVTQNPRYLITVTGKKLTVTCSQNMNHEYMSWYRQDPGLGLRQIYYSMNVEVTDKGDVPEGYKVSRKEKRNFPLILESPSPNQTSLYFCASSGGGRSGANVLTFGAGSRLTVL.

V and J are TRBV5-1 and TRBJ1-1; D is uncertain. The CDR3 length is 16 residues. Trimming cost V 7 bases and J 3 bases, with 22 bases left between them. Germline values: CDR1 SGHRS, CDR2 YFSETQ. Here the CDR3 DNA reads TGCGCCAGCCGAACCTCCGCGGCGGATGTTCACACTGAAGCTTTCTTT. Translation gives CASRTSAADVHTEAFF.

V is TRBV7-2 and J is TRBJ2-3, with D perhaps matching TRBD1 (6 bases). The CDR3 is 16 amino acids. V was cut by 5 bases and J by 3 bases, with 18 bases left in between. From germline, CDR1 is SGHTA and CDR2 FQGNSA. CDR3 loop: CASSHGQLLRTDTQYF. DNA for the CDR3: TGTGCCAGCAGCCACGGACAGCTCCTTAGAACAGATACGCAGTATTTT.

V gene TRBV5-4 combines with J gene TRBJ1-1, with 12 bases matching TRBD1. Germline CDR1 SGHNT, CDR2 YYREEE (reference sequence). The CDR3 has 16 amino acids. Trimming at V came to 4 bases and at J to 1 base, leaving 5 bases not matched to a gene. CDR3 loop: CASSLGQGARNTEAFF. CDR3 nucleotide sequence: TGTGCCAGCAGCCTGGGACAGGGGGCTAGGAACACTGAAGCTTTCTTT.

J is TRBJ1-6 and V is TRBV2, with 8 positions matching TRBD1. The CDR3 contains 15 residues. Germline V gene sequence: CDR1 SNHLY, CDR2 FYNNEI. Trimming removed 6 bases from V and 4 bases from J; junction bases left unmatched: 5. This CDR3 is CASRTGQVYNSPLHF. The CDR3 DNA sequence: TGTGCCAGCAGGACGGGACAGGTTTATAATTCACCCCTCCACTTT.

J is TRBJ1-1 and V is TRBV19; D possibly corresponds to TRBD1 (5 bases). The V end was cut by 2 bases, the J end by 4 bases, with 20 bases between. The germline V gene has CDR1 LNHDA and CDR2 SQIVND (reference sequence). The CDR3 runs to 17 residues. CDR3 bases: TGTGCCAGTAGTATACCGTATGGGAGGGCAGGGACCACTGAAGCTTTCTTT. Protein: CASSIPYGRAGTTEAFF.

This clone was recorded a few times. The rearrangement joins TRBV4-1 to TRBJ2-7; a possible D gene is TRBD1 (5 bases). Trimming removed 0 bases at V and 5 bases at J, with 17 bases between. This CDR3 is built from 16 residues. Germline V CDR1 and CDR2: MGHRA, YSYEKL. The DNA of the CDR3 is TGCGCCAGCAGCCAAGAAGGCGCAGGGTTTTCCCACGAGCAGTACTTC. This translates into CASSQEGAGFSHEQYF.

V and J are TRBV4-2 and TRBJ2-2; 10 positions agree with TRBD2. Germline lookup yields CDR1 LGHNA and CDR2 YNFKEQ. The J segment lost 2 bases and the V segment lost 3 bases, leaving 6 bases of the junction unmatched. There are 17 residues in the CDR3. The CDR3 DNA is TGTGCCAGCAGCCAGTATCTAGCGGGGGACAACACCGGGGAGCTGTTTTTT. Residues: CASSQYLAGDNTGELFF.

The CDR3 here is CASRGSGSTEAFF. In DNA, the CDR3 is TGTGCCAGCAGAGGGTCGGGGAGCACTGAAGCTTTCTTT. J is TRBJ1-1 and V is TRBV27, with unresolved D. The CDR3 is made up of 13 amino acids. Germline CDR1 reads MNHEY; CDR2 reads SMNVEV (reference sequence). V was clipped by 6 bases and J by 4 bases, with 12 bases between them.

J is TRBJ1-5 and V is TRBV21-1; the table's D gene call, TRBD1, was not cross checked with the DNA. TRBV21-1 is marked as a pseudogene. The CDR3 is 18 amino acids. The CDR3 loop is CASMEPGQGVACNQPQHF. DNA for the CDR3: TGTGCCAGCATGGAGCCGGGACAGGGGGTAGCTTGCAATCAGCCCCAGCATTTT.

This rearrangement joins TRBV18 to TRBJ2-7; TRBD1 agrees at 10 bases. CDR1 KGHSH and CDR2 LQKENI come from the germline V gene. With 6 bases clipped from V and 6 bases from J, the junction kept 5 bases outside the gene matches. The CDR3 contains 13 residues. In DNA form, the CDR3 reads TGTGCCAGCTCGCATGGGACAGGGGTCGAGCAGTACTTC. It translates to CASSHGTGVEQYF. Using reference TRBV18 and TRBJ2-7 for the parts outside the CDR3, the full variable domain is NAGVMQNPRHLVRRRGQEARLRCSPMKGHSHVYWYRQLPEEGLKFMVYLQKENIIDESGMPKERFSAEFPKEGPSILRIQQVVRGDSAAYFCASSHGTGVEQYFGPGTRLTVT.

This clone appeared once. The chain is built from TRBV28 and TRBJ1-1; the D gene is possibly TRBD1 (6 bases). This CDR3 region has 16 residues. Trimming left V 0 bases short and J 1 base short, with 12 bases between. CDR1 is MDHEN and CDR2 is SYDVKM in the germline V gene. The CDR3 protein is CASSLWGPRGNTEAFF. CDR3 nucleotides: TGTGCCAGCAGTTTATGGGGCCCCAGGGGGAACACTGAAGCTTTCTTT.

V is TRBV7-2 and J is TRBJ2-3, with TRBD2 matching 14 bases. The length of the CDR3 is 15 residues. Per the germline V gene, CDR1 is SGHTA and CDR2 is FQGNSA. The junction had 6 bases not matched to a gene; V was cut back by 5 bases and J by 8 bases. CDR3 protein: CASSVGTSGSTTQYF. The CDR3 DNA follows: TGTGCCAGCAGCGTCGGGACTAGCGGGAGCACTACGCAGTATTTT.

This clone was picked up a small number of times. V gene TRBV7-9 combines with J gene TRBJ1-2; D uncertain. The CDR3 has 14 residues. With 5 bases removed from V and 3 bases from J, the gap between germline ends came to 13 bases. CDR1 SEHNR and CDR2 FQNEAQ come from the germline V gene (reference sequence). The CDR3 loop is CASSPFTEHYGYTF. CDR3 sequence (DNA): TGTGCCAGCAGCCCCTTCACAGAACACTATGGCTACACCTTC.

The rearrangement links TRBV7-9 to TRBJ1-2; the match to TRBD1 covers 9 bases. The J segment lost 7 bases and the V segment lost 4 bases, leaving 7 bases of the junction unmatched. CDR3 length equals 14 residues. In germline, CDR1 is SEHNR, CDR2 FQNEAQ (reference sequence). The CDR3 protein is CASSSRGQGSGYTF. In DNA form, the CDR3 reads TGTGCCAGCAGCTCACGGGGACAGGGAAGTGGCTACACCTTC.

J is TRBJ2-7 and V is TRBV27; 10 bases fit TRBD1. V lost 4 bases to trimming and J lost 2 bases; unmatched junction nucleotides: 2. The V gene's germline CDR1 is MNHEY and CDR2 SMNVEV (reference sequence). This CDR3 comprises 14 residues. CDR3 sequence: CASSSGQGAYEQYF. CDR3 sequence (DNA): TGTGCCAGCAGTTCCGGACAGGGGGCCTACGAGCAGTACTTC.